Below, one T cell receptor (beta chain) is given with its context. The antigen is unknown. Donors were healthy Caucasian individuals from Russia aged roughly 6 to 95. Germline assignment: CDR1 SNHLY and CDR2 FYNNEI. The CDR3 loop spans 16 amino acids. Trimming cost V 11 bases and J 0 bases; bases outside gene matches: 12. Primed by a sample-barcoded 5' primer and a J-beta primer mix, a second PCR proceeded for about 6 to 11 cycles. The yield of each sample was at least 3 million CDR3-containing paired-end reads. TCRdb recomputed calls from the 5' RACE reads with MiXCR, one row per CDR3 protein. Of roughly 900,000 distinct CDR3 sequences listed, roughly 50% are singletons. This entry is derived from a study of blood T cells in healthy people across ages. Study-wide findings and caveats: From one million sequenced T cells, diversity estimates were lower bounds. Without sorted subsets, naive and antigen-experienced compartments could not be conclusively compared.

The TCR originated in a man aged 25-45 years in good health. The rearrangement joins TRBV2 to TRBJ2-1, with 8 bases that match TRBD1. Sample: blood. CDR3 residues: CAGQGALWSSYNEQFF. The CDR3, as DNA: TGTGCCGGACAGGGAGCCCTCTGGAGCTCCTACAATGAGCAGTTCTTC.